These 16 T cell receptor beta chains were sequenced from one sample in a study of T cells expressing NK-cell markers. Following a re-call of the 5' RACE reads, TCRdb has one entry per CDR3 protein and lacks DNA. The table counts around 550,000 distinct CDR3 sequences; less than 4.5% lies in the top ten. The sequencing sample was made of blood T cells: a sorted CD56 or NKG2C T cell subset, CD4+ or CD8+ T cells, or bulk PBMC T cells (not recorded which). Receptors originate from a young man in good health.

This CDR3 reads CASSLGRGTGGFFPYEQYF. The V and J genes are TRBV7-2 and TRBJ2-7; the D call from TCRdb, TRBD1, cannot be confirmed without DNA. Germline CDR1 is SGHTA and CDR2 is FQGNSA. The CDR3 has 19 residues.

The genes are TRBV4-1 and TRBJ1-1; TCRdb gives TRBD1 as the D gene, but with no DNA this cannot be confirmed. Germline CDR1 MGHRA, CDR2 YSYEKL. This CDR3 is built from 15 residues. The CDR3 protein is CASSQVTGGTAEAFF.

The J gene is TRBJ2-6, the V gene TRBV14. CDR3 size: 13 residues. The germline V gene has CDR1 SGHDN and CDR2 FVKESK. CDR3: CASTSAGANVLTF.

The CDR3 loop reads CACDWRGTEAFF. This chain connects TRBV30 to TRBJ1-1; TCRdb indicates TRBD1, and absent DNA this call remains unverified. CDR1 and CDR2 from the germline V gene are GTSNPN and SVGIG (reference sequence). The CDR3 runs to 12 residues.

The J gene is TRBJ1-2, the V gene TRBV10-2. CDR1 and CDR2 from the germline V gene are WSHSY and SAAADI. The CDR3 contains 13 residues. The chain's CDR3 is CASNSGRADGYTF.

V is TRBV27 and J is TRBJ1-5; TCRdb calls TRBD1, which cannot be checked without DNA. Germline V CDR1 and CDR2: MNHEY, SMNVEV (reference sequence). The CDR3 extends over 15 amino acids. The CDR3 region is CASRDAVGGNQPQHF.

CDR3 loop: CASSHRDITLDGKLFF. The chain employs TRBV5-1 and TRBJ1-4; TCRdb selects TRBD1, and the lack of DNA leaves this call unchecked. Germline CDR1 reads SGHRS; CDR2 reads YFSETQ. This CDR3 comprises 16 residues.

The CDR3 spells CATSGRTGSTDTQYF. The gene calls are TRBV15 and TRBJ2-3; as DNA is missing, the TRBD1 call by TCRdb cannot be tested. There are 15 residues in the CDR3. The V gene's germline CDR1 is LNHNV and CDR2 YYDKDF (reference sequence).

This rearrangement joins TRBV5-1 to TRBJ2-1. Looked up from germline, CDR1 is SGHRS and CDR2 is YFSETQ. The CDR3 spans 16 residues. The CDR3: CASSLLGRSAYNEQFF.

V is TRBV29-1 and J is TRBJ2-1; without DNA, the TCRdb call of TRBD2 cannot be checked. Germline V gene data show CDR1 as SQVTM and CDR2 as ANQGSEA. The CDR3 is 15 amino acids. CDR3 amino acids: CSVPGWAGAGNEQFF.

The genes are TRBV29-1 and TRBJ2-1; as DNA is missing, the TRBD2 call by TCRdb cannot be tested. The CDR3 sequence is 14 residues long. The germline CDR1 and CDR2 sequences are SQVTM and ANQGSEA. CDR3 sequence reads: CSVRGLAGADEQFF.

V usage is TRBV5-5 and J usage is TRBJ2-2; TCRdb indicates TRBD1, and absent DNA this call remains unverified. Germline V gives CDR1 SGHKS, CDR2 YYEKEE (reference sequence). The CDR3 covers 14 residues. Here the CDR3 reads CASSLTGTAGELFF.

The chain links TRBV20-1 to TRBJ2-5; without DNA, the TCRdb call of TRBD1 cannot be checked. The CDR3 loop spans 16 amino acids. Looked up from germline, CDR1 is DFQATT and CDR2 is SNEGSKA (reference sequence). The CDR3 spells CSATGTGGRGQETQYF.

The J gene is TRBJ2-5, the V gene TRBV29-1; the TCRdb call, TRBD1, lacks DNA for checking. CDR1 and CDR2 (germline): SQVTM, ANQGSEA. The CDR3 has 13 residues. CDR3 residues: CSVRGQEIEAQYF.

The CDR3 region is CASSQDGASGWDEQFF. V gene TRBV4-1 combines with J gene TRBJ2-1; the D call of TRBD2 rests on TCRdb alone, since no DNA is present to check it. CDR3 size: 16 residues. In germline, CDR1 is MGHRA, CDR2 YSYEKL.

The V and J genes are TRBV5-1 and TRBJ2-1; absent DNA, TCRdb's TRBD2 call cannot be checked. The germline V gene has CDR1 SGHRS and CDR2 YFSETQ. CDR3 length: 15 amino acids. The CDR3: CASSLEDPAVNEQFF.